What follows are 17 T cell receptor beta chains derived from one specimen sequenced in a study of naive and memory T cell subsets (dated by TCRdb to about 2017). For these TCRs, the target antigens are not known. To prepare the library, UMI-ligation and nested PCR was applied. Sequenced on an Illumina MiSeq. To cover both TRBC1 and TRBC2, the beta constant-region primer consisted of an equimolar mix of two oligonucleotides. The ligated cDNA went through four rounds of PCR with nested alpha and beta constant-region primers together with the SP2 primer. TCRdb trimmed the raw reads at Q25, called clones with MiXCR and kept productive beta chains. Rows merge per CDR3 protein into single entries with the most common DNA and genes. This sample comprises about 150,000 distinct CDR3 sequences, approximately 22% of them detected only once. Over 0.09% of the sample is held by the ten biggest clonotypes. Results the study describes overall, beyond this receptor: A few larger clonotypes were present in naive repertoires, particularly the CD8 repertoires, and these clonotypes were possibly memory cells re-expressing CD45RA.

The sequencing sample was made of naive CD4+ T cells from blood. The sample's cell subset or site label, decoded: naive T cells, CD45RA high CD27+. The receptors come from a human donor in good health.

This clonotype has ten or more counts. CDR3 in DNA: TGCAGCGTTTACGAGACTTCCTCCTACAATGAGCAGTTCTTC. Its translation: CSVYETSSYNEQFF. The V gene is TRBV29-1, the J gene TRBJ2-1, with D uncertain. The germline V gene has CDR1 SQVTM and CDR2 ANQGSEA. Trimming cost V 5 bases and J 0 bases, with 11 bases left between them. The CDR3 contains 14 residues.

The chain links TRBV29-1 to TRBJ2-1, with 7 bases lining up with TRBD2. After removal of 5 bases from V and 8 bases from J, the junction contained 3 bases not matched to a gene. The CDR3 is made up of 11 amino acids. The germline gives CDR1 SQVTM, CDR2 ANQGSEA. The CDR3 region has the DNA TGCAGCGTTTTAGCGGGCTATGAGCAGTTCTTC. Translation gives CSVLAGYEQFF.

The chain carries TRBV19 and TRBJ1-5; D is ambiguous. The CDR3 runs 15 residues. V was cut by 0 bases and J by 4 bases, with 10 bases left in between. CDR1 and CDR2 (germline): LNHDA, SQIVND (reference sequence). The CDR3 DNA follows: TGTGCCAGTAGTATAGATTTTGGAAGGAATCAGCCCCAGCATTTT. Translating gives CASSIDFGRNQPQHF.

The V gene is TRBV12-3 or TRBV12-4, the J gene TRBJ2-7, with D perhaps given as TRBD1 or TRBD2 (5 bases each). V was clipped by 5 bases and J by 1 base, with 15 bases between them. The CDR3 sequence is 15 residues long. The CDR3 DNA reads as TGTGCCAGCAGTCCCCGGGGCGTTAGATCCTACGAGCAGTACTTC. The encoded protein is CASSPRGVRSYEQYF.

This clonotype was counted only a few times. The chain employs TRBV6-2 or TRBV6-3 and TRBJ2-1; 11 nucleotides line up with TRBD1. Germline V gives CDR1 MNHEY, CDR2 SVGEGT. CDR3 length: 15 residues. Trimming at V came to 4 bases and at J to 9 bases, leaving 8 bases not matched to a gene. CDR3 nucleotides: TGTGCCAGCAGTTCCGGACAGGGGGCGGTGTTTGAGCAGTTCTTC. It translates to CASSSGQGAVFEQFF.

This clonotype was picked up a small number of times. The rearrangement uses TRBV27 and TRBJ2-1; D ambiguous. The V gene's germline CDR1 is MNHEY and CDR2 SMNVEV (reference sequence). The CDR3 spans 13 residues. Trimming left V 5 bases short and J 7 bases short, with 12 bases between. The CDR3 loop reads CASSMRDANEQFF. In nucleotides, the CDR3 is TGTGCCAGCAGTATGAGAGATGCGAATGAGCAGTTCTTC.

This clonotype has a count of ten or more. V gene TRBV28 combines with J gene TRBJ1-1; 8 bases line up with TRBD1. The CDR3 loop spans 14 amino acids. Germline lookup yields CDR1 MDHEN and CDR2 SYDVKM. V trimming: 3 bases; J trimming: 1 base; junction bases outside the gene matches: 1. The CDR3 nucleotides read TGTGCCAGCAGTTTTGGGACAGGGAACACTGAAGCTTTCTTT. It specifies CASSFGTGNTEAFF. The full variable domain, rest sourced from reference TRBV28 and TRBJ1-1, is DVKVTQSSRYLVKRTGEKVFLECVQDMDHENMFWYRQDPGLGLRLIYFSYDVKMKEKGDIPEGYSVSREKKERFSLILESASTNQTSMYLCASSFGTGNTEAFFGQGTRLTVV.

In this sample, this clonotype turned up a few times. CDR3 protein: CASSYERRPNEKLFF. For the CDR3, the DNA is TGTGCCAGCAGTTACGAGAGGCGACCTAATGAAAAACTGTTTTTT. The chain has TRBV6-5 and TRBJ1-4; no clear D gene. The CDR3 consists of 15 residues. CDR1 is MNHEY, CDR2 SVGAGI, per germline. V shed 2 bases and J shed 3 bases, with 10 bases lying between them.

This clonotype occurred a few times. The chain joins TRBV6-5 to TRBJ1-1; no clear D. Germline V CDR1 and CDR2: MNHEY, SVGAGI. With 2 bases removed from V and 1 base from J, the gap between germline ends came to 8 bases. The CDR3 covers 14 residues. CDR3 amino acids: CASSYRERNTEAFF. The CDR3 region has the DNA TGTGCCAGCAGTTACAGGGAAAGGAACACTGAAGCTTTCTTT.

The CDR3 here is CASGGRLAGATDTQYF. The CDR3 DNA is TGTGCCAGCGGGGGCCGACTAGCGGGCGCCACAGATACGCAGTATTTT. This chain joins TRBV9 and TRBJ2-3; 10 bases line up with TRBD2. The CDR3 covers 16 residues. CDR1 is SGDLS, CDR2 YYNGEE, per germline. The junction had 10 bases not matched to a gene; V was cut back by 7 bases and J by 2 bases.

This clonotype was seen a handful of times. The chain carries TRBV6-1 and TRBJ2-7; a weak D match, TRBD2 (7 bases). The germline V and J ends were trimmed by 6 bases and 4 bases, with 19 bases remaining between them. The CDR3 is 15 amino acids. CDR1 and CDR2 from the germline V gene are MNHNS and SASEGT. The CDR3 nucleotides are TGTGCCAGCAGGGGGGGGCTAGCGAGAGAATACGAGCAGTACTTC. This encodes CASRGGLAREYEQYF.

This rearrangement joins TRBV28 to TRBJ1-4; D possibly corresponds to TRBD1 (5 bases). The CDR3 spans 13 residues. Trimming left V 8 bases short and J 5 bases short, with 12 bases between. The germline CDR1 and CDR2 sequences are MDHEN and SYDVKM. The CDR3 nucleotides read TGTGCCAGCGGGGGGACTGTAAATGAAAAACTGTTTTTT. This sequence encodes CASGGTVNEKLFF. The variable domain in full, with the rest retrieved from reference TRBV28 and TRBJ1-4, is DVKVTQSSRYLVKRTGEKVFLECVQDMDHENMFWYRQDPGLGLRLIYFSYDVKMKEKGDIPEGYSVSREKKERFSLILESASTNQTSMYLCASGGTVNEKLFFGSGTQLSVL.

V usage is TRBV28 and J usage is TRBJ2-5; 15 positions match TRBD2. The CDR3 length is 19 residues. The junction had 13 bases not matched to a gene; V was cut back by 3 bases and J by 5 bases. Per the germline V gene, CDR1 is MDHEN and CDR2 is SYDVKM. This CDR3 reads CASSFRTSGRVLSGETQYF. CDR3 bases: TGTGCCAGCAGTTTCCGGACTAGCGGGAGGGTCCTCTCGGGGGAGACCCAGTACTTC. The full variable domain, with the rest looked up from reference TRBV28 and TRBJ2-5, is DVKVTQSSRYLVKRTGEKVFLECVQDMDHENMFWYRQDPGLGLRLIYFSYDVKMKEKGDIPEGYSVSREKKERFSLILESASTNQTSMYLCASSFRTSGRVLSGETQYFGPGTRLLVL.

The chain is built from TRBV12-3 or TRBV12-4 and TRBJ2-7; a weak D match, TRBD2 (5 bases). V was shortened by 4 bases and J by 1 base, with 14 bases between the two germline ends. This CDR3 region has 15 residues. CDR3 loop: CASSSSTRTSYEQYF. Here the CDR3 DNA reads TGTGCCAGCAGTTCAAGTACTAGGACTTCCTACGAGCAGTACTTC.

This chain joins TRBV6-5 and TRBJ2-6; 9 bases map to TRBD1. The length of the CDR3 is 17 residues. V lost 5 bases to trimming and J lost 0 bases; unmatched junction nucleotides: 5. Germline V gene data show CDR1 as MNHEY and CDR2 as SVGAGI. CDR3 DNA: TGTGCCAGCAGTCGGGACAGGGACCGCTCTGGGGCCAACGTCCTGACTTTC. It is translated as CASSRDRDRSGANVLTF.

This clonotype was counted between two and nine times. The J gene is TRBJ1-1, the V gene TRBV7-9; 7 bases fit TRBD1. Germline CDR1 is SEHNR and CDR2 is FQNEAQ (reference sequence). This CDR3 spans 13 amino acids. After removal of 5 bases from V and 7 bases from J, the junction contained 7 bases not matched to a gene. In nucleotides, the CDR3 is TGTGCCAGCAGCCCGCGACAGGGCGGTGAAGCTTTCTTT. It translates to CASSPRQGGEAFF.

The chain has TRBV7-6 and TRBJ2-2; D is unresolved. CDR3 size: 14 residues. Germline V gene sequence: CDR1 SGHVS, CDR2 FNYEAQ. Trimming cost V 5 bases and J 4 bases, with 11 bases left between them. The CDR3 bases are TGTGCCAGCAGCAATTCTGGCGGCACCGGGGAGCTGTTTTTT. This gives the protein CASSNSGGTGELFF.